Listed below are T cell receptor beta chains from one sample, sequenced in a study of cytomegalovirus exposure and HLA in healthy donors. Clones were read by immunoSEQ multiplex PCR, and TCRdb kept only the in-frame ones, dropping some. This table has approximately 250,000 clones, roughly 78% appearing once. The sequenced material came from PBMCs. Source of these receptors: a boy under 18 in good health and CMV-seronegative. Both conserved end residues are part of each CDR3. Fields, in order: D gene, J gene, V gene, clone size, CDR3 DNA, CDR3 protein. A D gene is named only where the DNA matches it firmly. Some rows have no size entry. The others give once, few or many, or a class for an expanded clone.

-,TRBJ2-7,TRBV6-5,-,TGTGCCAGCAGTTACTCGATGGACGGGAGCTACGAGCAGTACTTC,CASSYSMDGSYEQYF
-,TRBJ2-7,TRBV2,-,TGTGCCAGCAGTGATGGAGTGAGGCGCGAGCAGTACTTC,CASSDGVRREQYF
TRBD1,TRBJ2-5,TRBV18,-,TGTGCCAGCTCACCCGGGACAGCCGGAGCGGAGACCCAGTACTTC,CASSPGTAGAETQYF
-,TRBJ2-3,TRBV14,-,TGTGCCAGCAGCCCCGCCGGTAGGCTAGCGAGGGGAGATACGCAGTATTTT,CASSPAGRLARGDTQYF
TRBD2,TRBJ2-3,TRBV7-8,-,TGTGCCAGCAGCTCAATACTAGCACGGGGGGAAGATACGCAGTATTTT,CASSSILARGEDTQYF
-,TRBJ2-5,TRBV6-1,-,TGTGCCAGCACCCTCCTACCCCCCGAGACCCAGTACTTC,CASTLLPPETQYF
TRBD2,TRBJ2-1,TRBV12-5,-,TGTGCTAGTGGTTTGAGCGGGGGTTACAATGAGCAGTTCTTC,CASGLSGGYNEQFF
TRBD2,TRBJ2-5,TRBV30,few,TGTGCCTGGACTAGCGGGATGTACCAAGAGACCCAGTACTTC,CAWTSGMYQETQYF
TRBD2,TRBJ2-7,TRBV10-3,-,TGTGCCATCAGTGAGTCGCGAGGGGTCGGACTAGCGGGACATGCCTACGAGCAGTACTTC,CAISESRGVGLAGHAYEQYF
TRBD1,TRBJ1-1,TRBV5-1,-,TGCGCCAGCAGCGTACTACAGGGGGCTTCTGAAGCTTTCTTT,CASSVLQGASEAFF
-,TRBJ1-5,TRBV27,-,TGTGCCAGCAGTCTGACAATTAATAGCAATCAGCCCCAGCATTTT,CASSLTINSNQPQHF
TRBD2,TRBJ2-2,TRBV4-1,-,TGCGCCAGCAGCCAGGCCCGGACTAGCGGGGGCACCGGGGAGCTGTTTTTT,CASSQARTSGGTGELFF
-,TRBJ1-2,TRBV30,-,TGTGCCTGGAGCCGTACAGGGTATGGCTACACCTTC,CAWSRTGYGYTF
-,TRBJ1-3,TRBV28,-,TGTGCCACCCAGGACAGCCGAAACACCATATATTTT,CATQDSRNTIYF
-,TRBJ1-4,TRBV7-7,-,TGTGCCAGCAGCTTAGGATTTGGGCAGGTCCCGGGGGAAAAACTGTTTTTT,CASSLGFGQVPGEKLFF
-,TRBJ2-7,TRBV11-2,few,TGTGCCAGCAGCTTCCATGGAGGGTTGACGGGAGAGCAGTACTTC,CASSFHGGLTGEQYF
-,TRBJ2-5,TRBV9,once,TGTGCCAGCAGCCCCTTAAGGGGGGGGGTTGTTGAAGAGACCCAGTACTTC,CASSPLRGGVVEETQYF